What follows are 14 T cell receptor beta chains derived from one specimen sequenced in a study of cytomegalovirus exposure and HLA in healthy donors (TCRdb year 2017). Preparation of the library involved the immunoSEQ multiplex PCR assay. TCRdb stores this immuneACCESS table with in-frame sequences only. Part of the clones is absent; in the studies checked, under half of the shortfall reflects unresolved V genes, and no reason is known for the rest. The sample data list 100,000 to 150,000 clones, and just under 95% of these were observed just once. Around 1.3% of the sample lies in the top ten. The specimen was PBMCs. The receptors originated from a woman aged 18-30 years in good health and CMV-seronegative.

V usage is TRBV5-1 and J usage is TRBJ1-5; no reliable D call. Trimming shortened V by 0 bases and J by 7 bases, and 14 bases separated the two germline ends. Germline CDR1 and CDR2: SGHRS and YFSETQ. The CDR3 spans 15 residues. DNA for the CDR3: TGCGCCAGCAGCTTGGAGGGCCCGGGGAGGCAGCCCCAGCATTTT. Its protein is CASSLEGPGRQPQHF. The whole variable domain, filled in from reference TRBV5-1 and TRBJ1-5, reads KAGVTQTPRYLIKTRGQQVTLSCSPISGHRSVSWYQQTPGQGLQFLFEYFSETQRNKGNFPGRFSGRQFSNSRSEMNVSTLELGDSALYLCASSLEGPGRQPQHFGDGTRLSIL.

CDR3 amino acids: CASSWGQSNTEAFF. As DNA, the CDR3 is TGTGCCAGCAGCTGGGGACAGTCCAACACTGAAGCTTTCTTT. The genes are TRBV7-9 and TRBJ1-1; 7 bases fit TRBD1. The CDR3 loop spans 14 amino acids. Per germline, CDR1 SEHNR and CDR2 FQNEAQ (reference sequence). J lost 2 bases, V lost 4 bases, and 4 bases had no gene match.

The CDR3 coding sequence is TGTGCCAGCAGTTTAGAGACAGGGTGGTCCGGCTACACCTTC. Protein product: CASSLETGWSGYTF. This chain connects TRBV28 to TRBJ1-2; TRBD1 matches 7 bases. The J segment lost 8 bases and the V segment lost 2 bases, leaving 8 bases of the junction unmatched. This CDR3 is built from 14 residues. Germline values: CDR1 MDHEN, CDR2 SYDVKM.

The CDR3 DNA sequence: TGTGCCAGCAGTGAACGGACTCTTAGCACAGATACGCAGTATTTT. Translation: CASSERTLSTDTQYF. The chain uses TRBV6-1 and TRBJ2-3; a weak D match, TRBD2 (5 bases). CDR1 is MNHNS and CDR2 is SASEGT in the germline V gene. This CDR3 is built from 15 residues. Trimming stripped 2 bases from V and 0 bases from J, with 9 bases between.

The V and J genes are TRBV27 and TRBJ1-4, with 8 bases lining up with TRBD1. The CDR3 runs 15 residues. V was clipped by 3 bases and J by 8 bases; unmatched bases: 8. Germline-derived CDR1 and CDR2 are MNHEY and SMNVEV (reference sequence). The CDR3 spells CASSFRGQGGEKLFF. The CDR3 coding sequence is TGTGCCAGCAGTTTTCGAGGACAGGGTGGCGAAAAACTGTTTTTT.

The gene calls are TRBV7-9 and TRBJ2-5, with TRBD2 matching 7 bases. From germline, CDR1 is SEHNR and CDR2 FQNEAQ (reference sequence). With 4 bases clipped from V and 1 base from J, the junction kept 0 bases outside the gene matches. The CDR3 totals 13 residues. The chain's CDR3 is CASSSSGQETQYF. The DNA of the CDR3 is TGTGCCAGCAGCTCTAGCGGCCAAGAGACCCAGTACTTC.

This chain connects TRBV18 to TRBJ2-7; 9 nucleotides match TRBD2. The junction had 6 bases not matched to a gene; V was cut back by 3 bases and J by 3 bases. This CDR3 comprises 15 residues. The V gene's germline CDR1 is KGHSH and CDR2 LQKENI. CDR3 protein: CASSPPSGTYYEQYF. Here the CDR3 DNA reads TGTGCCAGCTCACCCCCTAGCGGGACCTACTACGAGCAGTACTTC.

In its sample, this clone was seen once. The rearrangement uses TRBV25-1 and TRBJ2-3, with a weak D call TRBD2 (6 bases). Deletions cut 2 bases from V and 4 bases from J, with 16 bases between. In germline, CDR1 is MGHDK, CDR2 SYGVNS. This CDR3 has 16 residues. In nucleotides, the CDR3 is TGTGCCAGCAGTGAACTCGGCGGGAACGACCCAGATACGCAGTATTTT. Protein sequence: CASSELGGNDPDTQYF.

The chain recombines TRBV2 with TRBJ1-2; D is possibly TRBD1 (5 bases). This CDR3 is 14 amino acids long. With 3 bases removed from V and 4 bases from J, the gap between germline ends came to 12 bases. CDR1 is SNHLY, CDR2 FYNNEI, per germline. This chain's CDR3 is CASSESRQGYGYTF. CDR3 in DNA: TGTGCCAGCAGTGAGAGTAGGCAGGGCTATGGCTACACCTTC.

The J gene is TRBJ1-2, the V gene TRBV19; D unresolved. The CDR3 is made up of 16 amino acids. Germline V gives CDR1 LNHDA, CDR2 SQIVND (reference sequence). Deletions cut 3 bases from V and 0 bases from J, with 14 bases between. The CDR3: CASSMVATSANYGYTF. For the CDR3, the DNA is TGTGCCAGTAGTATGGTAGCGACTTCAGCTAACTATGGCTACACCTTC.

The V and J genes are TRBV5-1 and TRBJ2-4; TRBD1 is a possible D gene (6 bases). Trimming shortened V by 0 bases and J by 5 bases, and 6 bases separated the two germline ends. The V gene's germline CDR1 is SGHRS and CDR2 YFSETQ. The CDR3 runs to 13 residues. CDR3 sequence (DNA): TGCGCCAGCAGCTTGGCAGGGGAAAACATTCAGTACTTC. Its protein is CASSLAGENIQYF.

The chain couples TRBV30 to TRBJ1-4, with D possibly being TRBD1 (5 bases). The CDR3 is made up of 14 amino acids. The V gene's germline CDR1 is GTSNPN and CDR2 SVGIG (reference sequence). V gave up 5 bases and J gave up 1 base, with 11 bases separating them. Here the CDR3 reads CAWGQGVTNEKLFF. DNA of the CDR3: TGTGCCTGGGGGCAGGGTGTAACTAATGAAAAACTGTTTTTT.

The chain uses TRBV7-9 and TRBJ1-2; 9 bases agree with TRBD1. V gave up 5 bases and J gave up 5 bases; unmatched junction bases: 6. Germline assignment: CDR1 SEHNR and CDR2 FQNEAQ (reference sequence). This CDR3 is built from 14 residues. CDR3 sequence: CASSLGQGKYGYTF. CDR3 bases: TGTGCCAGCAGCCTAGGACAGGGGAAATATGGCTACACCTTC.

This rearrangement joins TRBV7-9 to TRBJ2-7, with D perhaps TRBD1 (6 bases). This CDR3 is 14 amino acids long. Germline V CDR1 and CDR2: SEHNR, FQNEAQ (reference sequence). Between the trimmed V and J ends, which lost 1 base and 5 bases, there was a span of 12 bases. CDR3 sequence reads: CASSLGRSGDEQYF. CDR3 nucleotides: TGTGCCAGCAGCTTAGGGAGGTCAGGGGACGAGCAGTACTTC.